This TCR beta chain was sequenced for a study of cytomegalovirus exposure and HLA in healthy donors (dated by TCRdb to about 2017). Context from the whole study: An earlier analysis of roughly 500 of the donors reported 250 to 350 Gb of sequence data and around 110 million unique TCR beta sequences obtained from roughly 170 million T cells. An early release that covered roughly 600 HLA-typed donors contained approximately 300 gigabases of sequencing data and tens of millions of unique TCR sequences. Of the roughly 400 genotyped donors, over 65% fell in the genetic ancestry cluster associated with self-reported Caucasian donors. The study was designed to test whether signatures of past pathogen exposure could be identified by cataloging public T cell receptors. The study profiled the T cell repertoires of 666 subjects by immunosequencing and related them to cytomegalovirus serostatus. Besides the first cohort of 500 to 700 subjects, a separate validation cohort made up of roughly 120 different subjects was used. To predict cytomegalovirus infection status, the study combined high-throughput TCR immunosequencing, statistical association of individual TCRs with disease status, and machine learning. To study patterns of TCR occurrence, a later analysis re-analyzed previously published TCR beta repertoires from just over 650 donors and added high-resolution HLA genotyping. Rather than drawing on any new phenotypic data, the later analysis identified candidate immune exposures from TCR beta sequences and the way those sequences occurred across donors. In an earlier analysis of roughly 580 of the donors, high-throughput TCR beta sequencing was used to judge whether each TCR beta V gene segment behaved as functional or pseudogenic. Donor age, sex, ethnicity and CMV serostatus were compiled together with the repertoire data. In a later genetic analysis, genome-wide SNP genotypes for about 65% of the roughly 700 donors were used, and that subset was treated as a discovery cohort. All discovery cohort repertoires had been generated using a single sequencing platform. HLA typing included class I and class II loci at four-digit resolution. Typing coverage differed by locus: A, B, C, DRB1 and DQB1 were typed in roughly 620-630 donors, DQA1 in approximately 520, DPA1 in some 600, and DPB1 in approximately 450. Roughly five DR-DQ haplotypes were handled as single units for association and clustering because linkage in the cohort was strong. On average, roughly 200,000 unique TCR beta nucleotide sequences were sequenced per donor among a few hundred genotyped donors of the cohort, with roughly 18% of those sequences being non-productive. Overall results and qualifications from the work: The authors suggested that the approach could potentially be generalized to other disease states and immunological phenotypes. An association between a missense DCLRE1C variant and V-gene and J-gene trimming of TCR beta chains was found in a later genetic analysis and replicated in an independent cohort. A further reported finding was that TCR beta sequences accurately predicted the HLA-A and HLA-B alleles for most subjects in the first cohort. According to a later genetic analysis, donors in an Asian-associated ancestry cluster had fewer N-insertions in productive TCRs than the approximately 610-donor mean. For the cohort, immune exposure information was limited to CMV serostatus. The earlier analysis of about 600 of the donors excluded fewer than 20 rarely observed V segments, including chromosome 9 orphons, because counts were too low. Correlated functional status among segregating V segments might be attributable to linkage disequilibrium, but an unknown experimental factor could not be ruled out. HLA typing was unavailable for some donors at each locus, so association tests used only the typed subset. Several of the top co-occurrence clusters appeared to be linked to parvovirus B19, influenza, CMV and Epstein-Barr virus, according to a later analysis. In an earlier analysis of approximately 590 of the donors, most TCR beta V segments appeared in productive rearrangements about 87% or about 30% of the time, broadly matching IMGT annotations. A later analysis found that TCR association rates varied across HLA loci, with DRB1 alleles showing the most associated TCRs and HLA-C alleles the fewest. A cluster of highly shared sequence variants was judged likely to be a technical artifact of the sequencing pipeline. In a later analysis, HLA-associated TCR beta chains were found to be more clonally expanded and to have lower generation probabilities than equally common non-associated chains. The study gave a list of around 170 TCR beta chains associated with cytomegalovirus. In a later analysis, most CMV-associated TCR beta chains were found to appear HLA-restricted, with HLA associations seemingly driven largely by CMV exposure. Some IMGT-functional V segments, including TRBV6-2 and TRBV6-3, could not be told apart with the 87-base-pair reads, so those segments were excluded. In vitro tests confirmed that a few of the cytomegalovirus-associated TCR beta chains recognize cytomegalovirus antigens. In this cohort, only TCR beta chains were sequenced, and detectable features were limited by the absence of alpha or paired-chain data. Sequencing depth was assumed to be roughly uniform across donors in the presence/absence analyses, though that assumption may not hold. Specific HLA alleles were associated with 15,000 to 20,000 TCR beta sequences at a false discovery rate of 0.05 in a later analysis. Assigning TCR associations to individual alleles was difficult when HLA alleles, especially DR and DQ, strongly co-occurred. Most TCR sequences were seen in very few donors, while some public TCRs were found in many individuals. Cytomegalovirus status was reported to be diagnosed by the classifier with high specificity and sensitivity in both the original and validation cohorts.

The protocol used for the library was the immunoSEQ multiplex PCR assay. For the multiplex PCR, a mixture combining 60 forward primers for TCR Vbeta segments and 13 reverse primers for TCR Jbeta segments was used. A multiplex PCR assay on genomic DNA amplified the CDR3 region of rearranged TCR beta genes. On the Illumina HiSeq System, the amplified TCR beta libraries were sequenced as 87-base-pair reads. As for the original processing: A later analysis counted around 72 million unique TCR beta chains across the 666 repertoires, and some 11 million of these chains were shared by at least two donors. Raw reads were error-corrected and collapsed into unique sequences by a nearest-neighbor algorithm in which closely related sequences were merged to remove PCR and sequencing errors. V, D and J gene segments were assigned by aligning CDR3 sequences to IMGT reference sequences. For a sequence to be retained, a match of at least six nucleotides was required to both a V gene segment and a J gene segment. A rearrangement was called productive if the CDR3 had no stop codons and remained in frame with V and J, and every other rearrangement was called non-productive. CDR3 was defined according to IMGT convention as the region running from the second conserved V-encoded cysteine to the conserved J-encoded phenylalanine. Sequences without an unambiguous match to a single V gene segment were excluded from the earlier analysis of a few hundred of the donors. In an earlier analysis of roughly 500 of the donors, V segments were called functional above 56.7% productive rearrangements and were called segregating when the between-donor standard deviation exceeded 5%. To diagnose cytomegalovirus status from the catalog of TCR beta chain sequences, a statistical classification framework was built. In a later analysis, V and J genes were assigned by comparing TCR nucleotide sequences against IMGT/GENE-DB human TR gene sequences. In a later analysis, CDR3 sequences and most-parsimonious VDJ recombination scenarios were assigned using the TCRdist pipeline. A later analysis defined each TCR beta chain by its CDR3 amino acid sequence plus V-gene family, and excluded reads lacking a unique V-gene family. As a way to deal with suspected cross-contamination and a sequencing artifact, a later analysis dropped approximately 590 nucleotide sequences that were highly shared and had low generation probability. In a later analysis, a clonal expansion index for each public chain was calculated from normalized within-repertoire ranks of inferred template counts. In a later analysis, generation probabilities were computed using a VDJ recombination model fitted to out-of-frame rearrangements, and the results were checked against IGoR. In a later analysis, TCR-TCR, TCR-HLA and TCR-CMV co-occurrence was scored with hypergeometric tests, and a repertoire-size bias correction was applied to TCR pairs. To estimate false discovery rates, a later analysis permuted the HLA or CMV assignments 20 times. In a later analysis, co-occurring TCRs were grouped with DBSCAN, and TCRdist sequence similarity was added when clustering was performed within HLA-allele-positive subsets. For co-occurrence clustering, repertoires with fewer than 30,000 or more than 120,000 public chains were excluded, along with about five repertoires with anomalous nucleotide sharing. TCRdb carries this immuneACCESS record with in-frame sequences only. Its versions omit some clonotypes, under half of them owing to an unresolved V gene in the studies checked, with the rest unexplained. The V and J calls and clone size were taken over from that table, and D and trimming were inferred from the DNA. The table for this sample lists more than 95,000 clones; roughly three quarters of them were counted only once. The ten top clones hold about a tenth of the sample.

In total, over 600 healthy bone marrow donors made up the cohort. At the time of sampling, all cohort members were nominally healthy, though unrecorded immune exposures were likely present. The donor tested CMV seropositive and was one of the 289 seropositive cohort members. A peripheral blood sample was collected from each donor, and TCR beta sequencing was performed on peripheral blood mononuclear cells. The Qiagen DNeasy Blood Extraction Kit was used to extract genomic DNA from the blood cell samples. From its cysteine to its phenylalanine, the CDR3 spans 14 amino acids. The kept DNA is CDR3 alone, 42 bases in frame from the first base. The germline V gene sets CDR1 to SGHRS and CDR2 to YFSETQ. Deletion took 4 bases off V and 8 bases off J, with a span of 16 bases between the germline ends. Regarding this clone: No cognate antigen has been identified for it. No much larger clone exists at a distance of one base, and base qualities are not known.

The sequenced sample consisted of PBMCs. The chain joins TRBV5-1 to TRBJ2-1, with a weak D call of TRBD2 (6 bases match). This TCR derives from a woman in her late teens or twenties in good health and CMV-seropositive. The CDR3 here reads CASSHSGLSDEQFF. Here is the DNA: TGCGCCAGCAGCCATAGCGGTCTTTCGGATGAGCAGTTCTTC.